A selection of T cell receptor beta chains follows, all from one sample in a study of Graves' ophthalmopathy and Graves' hyperthyroidism. TCRdb re-analysed the multiplex PCR reads in MiXCR, keeping a single row per CDR3 protein. Of some 250,000 distinct CDR3 sequences listed, 45% to 55% are singletons. The specimen sequenced was peripheral blood. These TCRs come from an adult man with Graves' ophthalmopathy. CDR3s include the opening cysteine and the closing phenylalanine or tryptophan. D genes are given only for firm matches. Only part of the rows carry a size: once, few, many, or a class if the clone is expanded.

cdr3_aa: CASSQSGTFYGYTF
cdr3_nt: TGCGCCAGCAGCCAATCGGGCACGTTCTATGGCTACACCTTC
j_call: TRBJ1-2
v_call: TRBV4-3
d_call: NA
clone_size: NA

cdr3_aa: CASSPWTSEETQYF
cdr3_nt: TGTGCCAGCAGCCCCTGGACTAGCGAAGAGACCCAGTACTTC
j_call: TRBJ2-5
v_call: TRBV4-2
d_call: TRBD2
clone_size: NA

cdr3_aa: CASSLAAFSGRAYEQYF
cdr3_nt: TGTGCCAGCAGCTTAGCGGCGTTTAGCGGGAGAGCCTACGAGCAGTACTTC
j_call: TRBJ2-7
v_call: TRBV7-2
d_call: TRBD2
clone_size: NA

cdr3_aa: CASSLSPLWVRTNEKLFF
cdr3_nt: TGTGCCAGCAGCTTAAGTCCTCTTTGGGTGAGGACTAATGAAAAACTGTTTTTT
j_call: TRBJ1-4
v_call: TRBV7-9
d_call: NA
clone_size: NA

cdr3_aa: CASRYPPMGRRTEAFF
cdr3_nt: TGTGCCAGCAGATATCCCCCGATGGGACGGCGGACTGAAGCTTTCTTT
j_call: TRBJ1-1
v_call: TRBV7-9
d_call: NA
clone_size: NA

cdr3_aa: CAWRSAWNQPQHF
cdr3_nt: TGTGCCTGGAGGAGCGCGTGGAATCAGCCCCAGCATTTT
j_call: TRBJ1-5
v_call: TRBV2
d_call: NA
clone_size: few

cdr3_aa: CASSLTGTYGYTF
cdr3_nt: TGTGCCAGCAGCCTAACAGGGACCTATGGCTACACCTTC
j_call: TRBJ1-2
v_call: TRBV7-9
d_call: NA
clone_size: NA

cdr3_aa: CASSPGGLTDTQYF
cdr3_nt: TGTGCCAGCAGCCCCGGGGGTTTGACAGATACGCAGTATTTT
j_call: TRBJ2-3
v_call: TRBV6-5
d_call: NA
clone_size: NA

cdr3_aa: CASSKNRGNSYEQYF
cdr3_nt: TGTGCCAGTAGTAAGAACAGGGGTAACTCCTACGAGCAGTACTTC
j_call: TRBJ2-7
v_call: TRBV15
d_call: TRBD1
clone_size: NA

cdr3_aa: CSALRGQGDYGYTF
cdr3_nt: TGCAGTGCGTTACGGGGACAGGGGGACTATGGCTACACCTTC
j_call: TRBJ1-2
v_call: TRBV20-1
d_call: TRBD1
clone_size: NA

cdr3_aa: CSARSAVGLETQYF
cdr3_nt: TGCAGTGCTAGATCGGCAGTTGGGTTAGAGACCCAGTACTTC
j_call: TRBJ2-5
v_call: TRBV20-1
d_call: NA
clone_size: many

cdr3_aa: CASSLGEAPYEQYF
cdr3_nt: TGTGCCAGCAGCTTAGGAGAGGCTCCCTACGAGCAGTACTTC
j_call: TRBJ2-7
v_call: TRBV7-9
d_call: NA
clone_size: NA

cdr3_aa: CATSRSRVISGTQYF
cdr3_nt: TGTGCCACCAGCCGGAGCAGGGTGATTTCCGGGACCCAGTACTTC
j_call: TRBJ2-5
v_call: TRBV15
d_call: NA
clone_size: few

cdr3_aa: CASSLTIQETQYF
cdr3_nt: TGTGCTAGCAGCTTAACTATACAAGAGACCCAGTACTTC
j_call: TRBJ2-5
v_call: TRBV7-7
d_call: NA
clone_size: few

cdr3_aa: CASSLWTGPNYGYTF
cdr3_nt: TGCGCCAGCAGCCTTTGGACAGGCCCTAACTATGGCTACACCTTC
j_call: TRBJ1-2
v_call: TRBV4-1
d_call: TRBD1
clone_size: NA

cdr3_aa: CASSLTAGSVNEQFF
cdr3_nt: TGTGCCAGCAGCTTAACGGCTGGGAGCGTCAATGAGCAGTTCTTC
j_call: TRBJ2-1
v_call: TRBV7-3
d_call: NA
clone_size: few

cdr3_aa: CASSPDRATQYF
cdr3_nt: TGTGCCAGCAGCCCAGACAGGGCAACCCAGTACTTC
j_call: TRBJ2-5
v_call: TRBV7-9
d_call: TRBD1
clone_size: many

cdr3_aa: CSVGGRAGYEQYF
cdr3_nt: TGCAGCGTTGGGGGGAGGGCGGGCTACGAGCAGTACTTC
j_call: TRBJ2-7
v_call: TRBV29-1
d_call: TRBD2
clone_size: NA

cdr3_aa: CGPVRQIHRGELFF
cdr3_nt: TGCGGACCAGTAAGACAGATACACCGAGGGGAGCTGTTTTTT
j_call: TRBJ2-2
v_call: TRBV29-1
d_call: NA
clone_size: few

cdr3_aa: CASSQDLGGWETQYF
cdr3_nt: TGCGCCAGCAGCCAAGATCTGGGGGGCTGGGAGACCCAGTACTTC
j_call: TRBJ2-5
v_call: TRBV4-3
d_call: NA
clone_size: once

cdr3_aa: CASSVAEGGVGYTF
cdr3_nt: TGTGCCAGCAGCGTAGCCGAGGGGGGCGTTGGCTACACCTTC
j_call: TRBJ1-2
v_call: TRBV9
d_call: NA
clone_size: NA

cdr3_aa: CASSLAGTGRSNQPQHF
cdr3_nt: TGTGCCAGCAGCTTAGCCGGGACAGGGCGGAGCAATCAGCCCCAGCATTTT
j_call: TRBJ1-5
v_call: TRBV7-9
d_call: TRBD1
clone_size: NA

cdr3_aa: CASSTGTGIDGGYTF
cdr3_nt: TGCGCCAGCAGCACCGGGACAGGGATAGATGGTGGCTACACCTTC
j_call: TRBJ1-2
v_call: TRBV5-1
d_call: TRBD1
clone_size: NA

cdr3_aa: CASSVLGTGPYEQYF
cdr3_nt: TGTGCCAGCAGTGTGCTCGGGACAGGGCCCTACGAGCAGTACTTC
j_call: TRBJ2-7
v_call: TRBV2
d_call: TRBD1
clone_size: NA

cdr3_aa: CSAEPGQNTGELFF
cdr3_nt: TGCAGCGCCGAACCGGGACAAAACACCGGGGAGCTGTTTTTT
j_call: TRBJ2-2
v_call: TRBV29-1
d_call: NA
clone_size: NA

cdr3_aa: CASSFSGSTNYGYTF
cdr3_nt: TGTGCCAGCAGTTTTTCGGGCAGCACTAACTATGGCTACACCTTC
j_call: TRBJ1-2
v_call: TRBV7-2
d_call: NA
clone_size: NA

cdr3_aa: CSASGTSGGNEQYF
cdr3_nt: TGCAGTGCCTCCGGGACTAGCGGGGGAAATGAGCAGTACTTC
j_call: TRBJ2-7
v_call: TRBV20-1
d_call: TRBD2
clone_size: NA

cdr3_aa: CASSLGDRGIYNEQFF
cdr3_nt: TGTGCCAGCAGTTTAGGCGACAGGGGCATTTACAATGAGCAGTTCTTC
j_call: TRBJ2-1
v_call: TRBV12-3/TRBV12-4
d_call: TRBD1
clone_size: NA

cdr3_aa: CASNPGGGQPQHF
cdr3_nt: TGTGCCAGCAACCCAGGGGGTGGACAGCCCCAGCATTTT
j_call: TRBJ1-5
v_call: TRBV6-6
d_call: TRBD1
clone_size: few

cdr3_aa: CASRHTGRSGNTIYF
cdr3_nt: TGTGCCAGCAGGCATACAGGGCGCTCTGGAAACACCATATATTTT
j_call: TRBJ1-3
v_call: TRBV12-3/TRBV12-4
d_call: NA
clone_size: NA

cdr3_aa: CASSIDRQNYGYTF
cdr3_nt: TGTGCCAGTAGTATAGATCGGCAGAACTATGGCTACACCTTC
j_call: TRBJ1-2
v_call: TRBV19
d_call: NA
clone_size: few

cdr3_aa: CASSLPGVTEAFF
cdr3_nt: TGTGCCAGCAGCCTCCCAGGTGTCACTGAAGCTTTCTTT
j_call: TRBJ1-1
v_call: TRBV7-3
d_call: NA
clone_size: few

cdr3_aa: CASSLGQGAQETQYF
cdr3_nt: TGTGCCAGCAGCCTTGGGCAGGGGGCGCAGGAGACCCAGTACTTC
j_call: TRBJ2-5
v_call: TRBV10-3
d_call: TRBD1
clone_size: few

cdr3_aa: CASSESTRNQGYTF
cdr3_nt: TGTGCCAGCAGTGAATCGACGAGAAACCAGGGCTACACCTTC
j_call: TRBJ1-2
v_call: TRBV25-1
d_call: NA
clone_size: NA

cdr3_aa: CASSLAGRQTEAFF
cdr3_nt: TGTGCCAGCAGTTTAGCAGGGCGGCAGACTGAAGCTTTCTTT
j_call: TRBJ1-1
v_call: TRBV27
d_call: NA
clone_size: few